This T cell receptor beta chain was captured in a study of blood T cell repertoires in COVID-19. Study details: Italy, Spain and the United States were the sources of the convalescent and acute COVID-19 samples. T cells, B-cell-depleted T cells, or PBMCs provided the cDNA or gDNA that served as material.

Original handling: How many nucleated cells were present was estimated from reference gene primer amplification. Clones were read by immunoSEQ multiplex PCR, and TCRdb kept only the in-frame ones, dropping some. That table supplies the V and J calls and clone size; D and trimming were determined from the DNA. The sample consists of about 380,000 clones, 88% of them appearing once. V was cut by 6 bases and J by 3 bases, with 15 bases left in between. CDR3 length: 14 amino acids. In germline, CDR1 is SNHLY, CDR2 FYNNEI. The source material was PBMCs or T cells enriched from blood (not recorded which). The receptor was derived from a woman between 18 and 29 years old who had recovered from COVID-19. The rearrangement joins TRBV2 to TRBJ2-7; tentatively, D is TRBD2 (5 bases). In nucleotides, the CDR3 is TGTGCCAGCAGAGACACGCGGGCCGGCTACGAGCAGTACTTC. Its translation is CASRDTRAGYEQYF.